This is a list of T cell receptor beta chains from one sample in a study of blood T cell repertoires in COVID-19. The table came from immunoSEQ multiplex PCR; TCRdb's copy has only in-frame clones and leaves some out. The data contain about 160,000 clones, roughly 83% of them singletons. Specimen: peripheral blood. The receptor set was obtained from a woman aged 55-69 years with acute or convalescent COVID-19. The conserved cysteine and the conserved F or W are not part of the CDR3 here. Fields, in order: J gene, V gene, CDR3 protein.

TRBJ1-3,TRBV4-1,ASSQTLGANSGNTIY
TRBJ1-2,TRBV19,ASGTGEGSGGYT
TRBJ2-5,TRBV7-7,ASSLGWTTNQETQY
TRBJ2-1,TRBV4-1,ASSLEGGVSSNGQF
TRBJ1-1,TRBV19,ASSRRGNTEAF
TRBJ2-5,TRBV5-1,ASSGAGAETQY
TRBJ2-2,TRBV6-5,AAAYGENTGELF
TRBJ2-1,TRBV7-9,ASRAGGGANEQF
TRBJ1-2,TRBV7-8,ASSHTGTDYGYT
TRBJ2-5,TRBV11-2,ASSFRTSGVIQETQY
TRBJ1-2,TRBV5-1,ASSLPDRYGYT
TRBJ2-7,TRBV4-2,ASSQDHGLAAIEQY
TRBJ2-5,TRBV9,ASSVAGMGETQY
TRBJ2-3,TRBV4-3,ASSQDFTGGPGTQY
TRBJ1-6,TRBV3-1/TRBV3-2,ASSQVQNNSPLH
TRBJ1-2,TRBV20-1,SAKGARGYT
TRBJ2-6,TRBV4-3,ASSPRGGSGANVLT
TRBJ1-4,TRBV28,ASSSLHVGGLF
TRBJ1-5,TRBV7-6,ASSLAIRGQGSQPQH
TRBJ1-2,TRBV18,ASSPTENYGYT
TRBJ1-1,TRBV5-8,ASSLWKGARDVNTEAF
TRBJ2-2,TRBV7-2,ASSWTGSTGELF
TRBJ1-1,TRBV4-2,ASSQDTGKTEAF
TRBJ2-3,TRBV7-9,ASSYPSGRADTQY
TRBJ2-1,TRBV7-2,ASSTPAGGIVDEQF
TRBJ1-2,TRBV2,ASSPGLDGYT
TRBJ2-1,TRBV21-1,ASSRAGPGNEQF
TRBJ2-7,TRBV7-9,ASSKTGGPPYEQY
TRBJ2-2,TRBV28,ASSSGLAGASAGELF
TRBJ1-5,TRBV9,ASSVSSGSNQPQH
TRBJ1-2,TRBV2,ASSEGTVANYGYT
TRBJ2-5,TRBV7-2,ASSSNSGGWEETQY
TRBJ1-1,TRBV4-1,ASSQAGHLNTEAF
TRBJ1-2,TRBV5-1,ASSSWISGSDGYT
TRBJ2-1,TRBV21-1,ASRPPRGAQNNEQF
TRBJ1-2,TRBV6-5,ASSMTALGDYGYT
TRBJ2-4,TRBV29-1,SVERQGAKNIQY
TRBJ1-1,TRBV11-2,ASSSYRGPRNTEAF
TRBJ2-5,TRBV7-2,ASSSTRQGGTQY
TRBJ1-1,TRBV19,ATQRGSMNTEAF
TRBJ2-3,TRBV28,ASSLWGWGDTDTQY
TRBJ2-1,TRBV18,ASSPYLGSGTSYNEQF
TRBJ1-1,TRBV18,ASSPPGGNTEAF
TRBJ2-1,TRBV10-3,AISMSDRGSYNEQF
TRBJ2-5,TRBV5-8,ASSFTGAGRNQETQY
TRBJ1-5,TRBV19,ASSILQGPLNQPQH
TRBJ1-2,TRBV9,ASSPRTDGAGYT
TRBJ1-4,TRBV4-3,ASSQGQGSEKLF